Sequencing of this T cell receptor beta chain was carried out in a study of cytomegalovirus exposure and HLA in healthy donors. Looked up from germline, CDR1 is SQVTM and CDR2 is ANQGSEA. The V end was cut by 0 bases, the J end by 1 base, with 11 bases between. This CDR3 has 15 amino acids. The PCR made use of 60 Vbeta and 13 Jbeta primers. TCRdb's table, derived via immunoSEQ multiplex PCR, lists solely in-frame clones and lacks some. In the table there are some 120,000 clones, over 70% of which are singletons. The specimen sequenced was PBMCs. The chain employs TRBV29-1 and TRBJ2-3; D ambiguous. The receptor was isolated from a woman between 35 and 50 years old in good health and CMV-seropositive. CDR3 loop: CSVEDRRHGTDTQYF. The CDR3 DNA follows: TGCAGCGTTGAAGATCGAAGACACGGCACAGATACGCAGTATTTT.